This T cell receptor (beta chain) is from a study of cytomegalovirus exposure and HLA in healthy donors. About the research overall: Genotyping showed roughly 76% of approximately 430 donors falling in the Caucasian-associated ancestry cluster. General study findings and limits: Overall, some 160 TCR beta chains were annotated as cytomegalovirus-associated.

A remark on this clone: As yet, its antigen is unknown.

PCR employed 60 Vbeta and 13 Jbeta primers. Using immunoSEQ multiplex PCR, the repertoire was profiled, and TCRdb retains in-frame clones only, with some absent. The data contain 150,000 to 190,000 clones, 80% to 90% of them singletons. The CDR3 has 14 amino acids. With V trimmed by 9 bases and J by 0 bases, 2 bases remained unmatched. The germline CDR1 and CDR2 sequences are LNHDA and SQIVND (reference sequence). Material for sequencing was PBMCs. The TCR originated in a woman between 18 and 29 years old in good health and CMV-seronegative. The chain joins TRBV19 to TRBJ2-3, with 11 bases fitting TRBD2. The CDR3 region is CASRLAGSTDTQYF. CDR3 nucleotide sequence: TGTGCCAGCCGACTAGCGGGGAGCACAGATACGCAGTATTTT.